This T cell receptor beta chain is drawn from a study of CD8+ T cells in alopecia areata. Reverse transcribed after extraction, RNA yielded cDNA as the sequencing template. Data came from immunoSEQ multiplex PCR; TCRdb stores just in-frame clones and leaves some out. Of 100,000 to 150,000 clones listed, 61% are singletons. This clone has a handful of counts. There are 16 residues in the CDR3. From germline, CDR1 is LNHDA and CDR2 SQIVND (reference sequence). The V and J ends lost 5 bases and 2 bases, in that order; junction bases with no gene match: 7. The treatment is: oral pan-JAK inhibitor, 5-10 mg twice daily.

Sequencing used CD4+ T cells sorted from blood, obtained at week 4, from a patient treated with tofacitinib. V gene TRBV19 combines with J gene TRBJ1-5; TRBD1 agrees at 9 bases. The clonotype was recovered from a human donor with alopecia areata. The CDR3 DNA follows: TGTGCCAGTAGTCCTAACCGGGACAGGGGCAATCAGCCCCAGCATTTT. It is translated as CASSPNRDRGNQPQHF.